One and the same sample provided the 27 T cell receptor beta chains below, sequenced in a study of breast tumors, draining lymph nodes, adjacent tissues listed by TCRdb under 2016. Library preparation was by multiplex PCR. The sample was run on an Illumina HiSeq 2000. TCRdb's own reprocessing of the public reads used fastp at Q25 and MiXCR and kept productive beta chains. Each CDR3 protein appears once, grouped with its most common genes and DNA. Present in this sample are approximately 90,000 distinct CDR3 sequences, roughly 29% of which were seen just once. The top ten constitute 8.1% of the sample. Lymph node samples were obtained from the axillary draining lymph nodes of breast cancer patients. Sequencing used axillary lymph node tissue. These receptors were obtained from a female donor with breast cancer. Some clones in this sample may be carry-over from other donors' samples.

The table lists this clonotype with many counts. J is TRBJ2-2 and V is TRBV6-5, with D possibly being TRBD2 (6 bases). This CDR3 contains 16 residues. The V gene's germline CDR1 is MNHEY and CDR2 SVGAGI. Trimming removed 0 bases at V and 5 bases at J, with 13 bases between. The CDR3 loop reads CASSYSERRATGELFF. The CDR3 bases are TGTGCCAGCAGTTACTCTGAGCGGAGGGCAACCGGGGAGCTGTTTTTT.

Regarding this clonotype: Likely a read error: the CDR3 ends without its conserved phenylalanine or tryptophan. The limits of the CDR3 on the DNA are not certain, so only TCRdb's listed CDR3 is given. This chain uses TRBV27 with TRBJ2-7; the table gives TRBD1 as D, unverified against the DNA. The V gene's germline CDR1 is MNHEY and CDR2 SMNVEV (reference sequence). The CDR3 length equals 13 residues, ends included. CDR3 region: CASHRVWPPTSST.

A single count supports this clonotype. One end of the junction is discordant with germline, which a read error may explain. The chain combines TRBV7-9 with TRBJ1-2; possibly TRBD1 for D (6 bases). From germline, CDR1 is SEHNR and CDR2 FQNEAQ (reference sequence). The CDR3 has 17 residues. In DNA form, the CDR3 reads TGTGCCAGCAGCGCTTTAGGGGGACAAGGCACTAACTGTGGCTACACCTTC. It yields the protein CASSALGGQGTNCGYTF.

On this clonotype itself: Germline and junction disagree at one end, which may indicate a read error. The V gene is TRBV7-2, the J gene TRBJ2-3; D ambiguous. CDR1 is SGHTA and CDR2 is FQGNSA in the germline V gene. CDR3 length equals 17 residues. Here the CDR3 reads CASSTGRTIATTDPQYF. The CDR3 DNA is TGTGCCAGCAGCACCGGACGGACGATTGCTACCACAGATCCGCAGTATTTT. Drawing the rest from reference TRBV7-2 and TRBJ2-3, the complete variable domain is GAGVSQSPSNKVTEKGKDVELRCDPISGHTALYWYRQSLGQGLEFLIYFQGNSAPDKSGLPSDRFSAERTGGSVSTLTIQRTQQEDSAVYLCASSTGRTIATTDPQYFGPGTRLTVL.

As for this clonotype: Since no conserved phenylalanine or tryptophan closes the CDR3, a read error is the likely cause. The chain carries TRBV12-3 or TRBV12-4 and TRBJ1-3, with D unclear. The V end lost 5 bases, the J end lost 4 bases, and 6 bases lay between the germline ends. This CDR3 spans 12 amino acids. CDR3 region: CASSDSGNTIYL. DNA of the CDR3: TGTGCCAGCAGTGACTCCGGAAACACCATATATTTA.

This clonotype has ten or more counts. CDR3 protein: CASSLGLAGDNEQFF. The CDR3 DNA reads as TGTGCCAGCAGCTTAGGACTAGCGGGTGACAATGAGCAGTTCTTC. The chain uses TRBV11-2 and TRBJ2-1; the match to TRBD2 covers 10 bases. The trim removed 1 base at V and 5 bases at J, leaving 2 bases unmatched. Germline-derived CDR1 and CDR2 are SGHAT and FQNNGV. The CDR3 extends over 15 amino acids.

This chain uses TRBV20-1 with TRBJ1-4; tentatively, D is TRBD1 (5 bases). This CDR3 contains 13 residues. Germline CDR1 DFQATT, CDR2 SNEGSKA (reference sequence). Trimming took off 3 bases at V and 4 bases at J, with 9 bases between the two ends. DNA for the CDR3: TGCAGTGCTAGGGGGGAGAATAATGAAAAACTGTTTTTT. It specifies CSARGENNEKLFF.

This clonotype was found many times. One base away lies a much larger clone, so this may be a sequencing read error. The rearrangement links TRBV20-1 to TRBJ2-1; D might be TRBD2 (6 bases). In germline, CDR1 is DFQATT, CDR2 SNEGSKA (reference sequence). The CDR3 loop spans 14 amino acids. V lost 0 bases, J lost 9 bases, and 15 bases lay in between. CDR3 sequence reads: CSAREGGRGAEQFF. The CDR3 coding sequence is TGCAGTGCTAGAGAGGGGGGAAGGGGCGCTGAGCAGTTCTTC.

The chain is built from TRBV6-2 or TRBV6-3 and TRBJ2-1, with TRBD2 matching over 9 bases. Germline CDR1 is MNHEY and CDR2 is SVGEGT. Trimming removed 8 bases from V and 4 bases from J; junction bases left unmatched: 9. The CDR3 spans 15 residues. The CDR3 DNA reads as TGTGCCAGCTCATCTAGCGGGACTCTATACAATGAGCAGTTCTTC. Translation: CASSSSGTLYNEQFF.

The CDR3: CASSYEVETEAFF. In nucleotides, the CDR3 is TGTGCCAGCAGTTACGAGGTGGAGACTGAAGCTTTCTTT. The chain combines TRBV6-5 with TRBJ1-1; D gene ambiguous. The CDR3 is made up of 13 amino acids. Germline V lookup: CDR1 MNHEY, CDR2 SVGAGI. V gave up 2 bases and J gave up 5 bases, with 9 bases separating them.

CDR3 amino acids: CASSLDGQGYNEQFF. The CDR3 coding sequence is TGCGCCAGCAGCTTGGATGGACAGGGATACAATGAGCAGTTCTTC. V gene TRBV5-1 combines with J gene TRBJ2-1, with 8 bases aligning to TRBD1. Trimming removed 0 bases from V and 4 bases from J; junction bases left unmatched: 3. Looked up from germline, CDR1 is SGHRS and CDR2 is YFSETQ. This CDR3 comprises 15 residues.

The V and J genes are TRBV7-3 and TRBJ2-7; no reliable D call. Between the trimmed V and J ends, which lost 4 bases and 6 bases, there was a span of 7 bases. The CDR3 is made up of 11 amino acids. CDR1 is SGHTA, CDR2 FQGTGA, per germline. The CDR3 is CASSSSLEQYF. The CDR3 DNA follows: TGTGCCAGCAGCTCATCGCTCGAGCAGTACTTC.

This clonotype was picked up many times. CDR3 sequence reads: CAGRAGELFF. For the CDR3, the DNA is TGTGCCGGAAGGGCCGGGGAGCTGTTTTTT. This sequence joins TRBV24-1 and TRBJ2-2; D call uncertain. The germline V gene has CDR1 KGHDR and CDR2 SFDVKD. V lost 12 bases and J 6 bases, leaving 7 bases between the germline ends. This CDR3 has 10 amino acids.

The chain links TRBV2 to TRBJ2-3; D may correspond to TRBD1 or TRBD2 (6 bases each). CDR1 and CDR2 (germline): SNHLY, FYNNEI. Trimming removed 7 bases at V and 3 bases at J, with 20 bases between. CDR3 length equals 16 residues. DNA of the CDR3: TGTGCCAGCACACACCAAGGGGGGAGTGGGACAGATACGCAGTATTTT. Translated: CASTHQGGSGTDTQYF.

Worth noting for this clonotype: The junction does not match germline at one end; this may be a read error. The chain has TRBV5-1 and TRBJ1-6; 11 bases are shared with TRBD1. The CDR3 has 15 amino acids. The germline CDR1 and CDR2 sequences are SGHRS and YFSETQ. Here the CDR3 DNA reads TGCGCCAGCAGCTTAGGACAGGGGGCAAATTCATCCCTCCACTTT. This gives the protein CASSLGQGANSSLHF.

The CDR3 DNA is TGCAGTGCGGCCTATACAGGGGGTGGAAACACCATATATTTT. This gives the protein CSAAYTGGGNTIYF. This chain connects TRBV20-1 to TRBJ1-3, with 8 bases matching TRBD1. With V trimmed by 6 bases and J by 3 bases, 7 bases remained unmatched. Germline V gene sequence: CDR1 DFQATT, CDR2 SNEGSKA (reference sequence). The CDR3 covers 14 residues.

The chain links TRBV2 to TRBJ2-3, with 8 bases fitting TRBD2. The junction had 7 bases not matched to a gene; V was cut back by 0 bases and J by 8 bases. Germline V gives CDR1 SNHLY, CDR2 FYNNEI. The CDR3 runs to 15 residues. DNA of the CDR3: TGTGCCAGCAGTGAAGCGCTTCTAGCGGGCGGTACGCAGTATTTT. It translates to CASSEALLAGGTQYF.

This clonotype occurred many times. CDR3 in DNA: TGTGCCAGCAGTTTAGAACCCAGGGACAAGTTTAACTATGGCTACACCTTC. Translating gives CASSLEPRDKFNYGYTF. The J gene is TRBJ1-2, the V gene TRBV12-3 or TRBV12-4, with D possibly TRBD1 on 6 matching bases. V gave up 1 base and J gave up 1 base, with 16 bases separating them. This CDR3 is built from 17 residues.

This clonotype was seen once. The chain uses TRBV7-3 and TRBJ2-3, with TRBD2 matching 15 bases. The germline V gene encodes CDR1 SGHTA and CDR2 FQGTGA. This CDR3 region has 17 residues. V lost 5 bases and J lost 6; bases outside the gene matches: 9. The CDR3, as DNA: TGTGCCAGCAGCAGTGACGGGACTAGCGGGAGGTCGGATACGCAGTATTTT. Translation: CASSSDGTSGRSDTQYF.

At least ten counts were recorded for this clonotype. The CDR3 region is CASCILAPSYNEQFF. CDR3 coding DNA: TGCGCCAGCTGTATACTAGCGCCATCCTACAATGAGCAGTTCTTC. J is TRBJ2-1 and V is TRBV5-1; the match to TRBD2 covers 7 bases. V gave up 7 bases and J gave up 1 base; unmatched junction bases: 8. The germline V gene has CDR1 SGHRS and CDR2 YFSETQ. This CDR3 has 15 residues.

This clonotype occurred many times. This clone may be a read error of a much larger clone one base away. The V gene is TRBV20-1, the J gene TRBJ2-7; D perhaps matches TRBD2 (5 bases). This CDR3 is built from 11 residues. CDR1 DFQATT and CDR2 SNEGSKA come from the germline V gene (reference sequence). The DNA for the CDR3 is TGCAGTGCTGAGGGAGTATACGAGCAGTCCTTC. Protein product: CSAEGVYEQSF.

This clonotype was found many times. The V gene is TRBV7-9, the J gene TRBJ2-5; 7 bases fit TRBD2. The CDR3 runs to 16 residues. Unmatched junction bases numbered 14, after V lost 5 bases and J lost 5 bases. Germline V gene data show CDR1 as SEHNR and CDR2 as FQNEAQ (reference sequence). The CDR3, as DNA: TGTGCCAGCAGCCATGATCCCAGCCGGCGGGGGGAGACCCAGTACTTC. It translates to CASSHDPSRRGETQYF.

This clonotype was recorded many times. This chain uses TRBV7-2 with TRBJ1-1; no clear D gene. Trimming removed 4 bases from V and 1 base from J, with 10 bases in between. Per the germline V gene, CDR1 is SGHTA and CDR2 is FQGNSA. The CDR3 is 14 residues long. DNA of the CDR3: TGTGCCAGCAGCTCCTCTCAGACGAACACTGAAGCTTTCTTT. Translating it yields CASSSSQTNTEAFF.

Ten or more counts support this clonotype. The chain is built from TRBV9 and TRBJ2-7; D is possibly TRBD2 (6 bases). The CDR3 has 15 amino acids. CDR1 and CDR2 from the germline V gene are SGDLS and YYNGEE. Trimming removed 5 bases from V and 0 bases from J, with 15 bases in between. CDR3 in amino acids: CASSTGAGNSYEQYF. The DNA of the CDR3 is TGTGCCAGCAGTACCGGGGCGGGGAACTCCTACGAGCAGTACTTC.

To note about this clonotype: A much larger clone differs by one base, so this may be a read error. This chain uses TRBV20-1 with TRBJ2-1; perhaps TRBD2 as D (6 bases). The CDR3 has 15 amino acids. V lost 0 bases and J 6 bases, leaving 15 bases between the germline ends. Germline V lookup: CDR1 DFQATT, CDR2 SNEGSKA (reference sequence). CDR3 nucleotide sequence: TGCAGTGCTAGAGATCTTGCTAGCGTCTCCAATGAGCAGTTCTTC. Encoded protein: CSARDLASVSNEQFF.

This clonotype was found a few times. A much larger clone differs from this one at a single base, so this may be a read error. The genes are TRBV13 and TRBJ2-3; D is perhaps TRBD2 (6 bases). Germline CDR1 and CDR2: PRHDT and FYEKMQ (reference sequence). The CDR3 loop spans 17 amino acids. V was trimmed by 7 bases and J by 0 bases, leaving 20 bases between them. CDR3 amino acids: CASNFRSGSGSTDTQYF. The CDR3, as DNA: TGTGCCAGCAACTTCCGTTCCGGGAGTGGGAGCACAGATACGCAGTATTTT.

This chain connects TRBV11-3 to TRBJ2-4; 9 nucleotides agree with TRBD2. The CDR3 contains 16 residues. The germline gives CDR1 SGHNT, CDR2 YENEEA. V was pared by 5 bases and J by 9 bases, with 14 bases of the junction left unmatched. The CDR3 DNA follows: TGTGCCAGCAGCGGTCGGACTAGCGAGAGTGAAAGCATTCAGTACTTC. It specifies CASSGRTSESESIQYF.